The source of this TCR beta chain is a study of PD-1 blockade in mismatch repair-deficient tumors. V shed 1 base and J 5 bases; nucleotides not matched to a gene: 7. Germline V lookup: CDR1 SGHDN, CDR2 FVKESK. The CDR3 length is 16 residues. Generated by immunoSEQ multiplex PCR, the TCRdb table keeps only in-frame clones and is missing some. Among roughly 130,000 clones listed, almost 90% were seen once. The V and J genes are TRBV14 and TRBJ2-1; 8 nucleotides match TRBD1. The receptor was derived from an adult with mismatch repair-deficient cancer. The sample in question was peripheral blood, obtained approximately 69 weeks after starting pembrolizumab. The CDR3 is CASSQVWGQENNEQFF. In DNA form, the CDR3 reads TGTGCCAGCAGCCAAGTTTGGGGACAGGAGAACAATGAGCAGTTCTTC. Filled out from reference TRBV14 and TRBJ2-1, the complete variable domain reads EAGVTQFPSHSVIEKGQTVTLRCDPISGHDNLYWYRRVMGKEIKFLLHFVKESKQDESGMPNNRFLAERTGGTYSTLKVQPAELEDSGVYFCASSQVWGQENNEQFFGPGTRLTVL.